The 29 T cell receptor beta chains listed next were all sequenced from one sample in a study of blood T cells in healthy people across ages. A second PCR, run for about 7 to 12 cycles, used a sample-barcoded 5' primer plus a J-beta primer mix. TCRdb called the 5' RACE reads again in MiXCR, with one record for every CDR3 protein. The sample shows 1.5 million to 2 million distinct CDR3 sequences, 35% to 50% of them seen only once. What was sequenced was blood. The receptors here all came from a human donor in good health.

V usage is TRBV4-2 and J usage is TRBJ1-1, with 10 bases lining up with TRBD1. V shed 1 base, J shed 5 bases, and the junction held 10 bases outside the gene matches. The CDR3 extends over 17 amino acids. Germline CDR1 is LGHNA and CDR2 is YNFKEQ. The CDR3 bases are TGTGCCAGCAGCCAAGGTCCCCTGACAGGGGGCGAGACTGAAGCTTTCTTT. It is translated as CASSQGPLTGGETEAFF.

The gene calls are TRBV5-6 and TRBJ2-3, with unresolved D. Per the germline V gene, CDR1 is SGHDT and CDR2 is YYEEEE. The V and J ends lost 6 bases and 5 bases respectively, with 19 bases between them. The CDR3 runs to 15 residues. The CDR3 sequence is CASTRSWLTQDTQYF. CDR3 nucleotides: TGTGCCAGCACCCGAAGCTGGTTGACACAAGATACGCAGTATTTT.

The CDR3 loop is CASSGSGYNTDTQYF. The CDR3 coding sequence is TGTGCCAGCAGCGGTAGCGGGTATAACACAGATACGCAGTATTTT. J is TRBJ2-3 and V is TRBV9, with TRBD2 matching over 7 bases. Per germline, CDR1 SGDLS and CDR2 YYNGEE. V dropped 3 bases and J dropped 2; count of bases not matched to a gene: 6. The CDR3 has 15 amino acids.

At least ten counts were recorded for this clonotype. The chain uses TRBV20-1 and TRBJ1-2, with a possible D match to TRBD1 (5 bases). V dropped 5 bases and J dropped 7 bases, with 20 bases sitting between them. The CDR3 covers 14 residues. Germline loops: CDR1 DFQATT, CDR2 SNEGSKA (reference sequence). CDR3 sequence: CSALTDGRGTGYTF. The CDR3 bases are TGCAGTGCTCTCACCGACGGAAGGGGAACTGGCTACACCTTC.

The chain is built from TRBV14 and TRBJ2-5, with D uncertain. The CDR3 sequence is 13 residues long. The germline V gene encodes CDR1 SGHDN and CDR2 FVKESK. V was pared by 3 bases and J by 11 bases, with 16 bases between. For the CDR3, the DNA is TGTGCCAGCAGCCAGGGAACTACCTTAGAGCAGTACTTC. It specifies CASSQGTTLEQYF.

The V and J genes are TRBV20-1 and TRBJ2-4; no reliable D call. The end of the DNA aligns better with TRBJ2-5, so the J call may be wrong. This CDR3 has 12 residues. Germline-derived CDR1 and CDR2 are DFQATT and SNEGSKA (reference sequence). Here the CDR3 reads CSAIRTQETQYF. DNA for the CDR3: TGCAGTGCTATACGGACCCAAGAGACCCAGTACTTC.

This clonotype was seen a few times. An end of the junction differs from the germline gene, which may be a read error. V is TRBV12-3 or TRBV12-4 and J is TRBJ2-3; perhaps TRBD1 as D (6 bases). The CDR3 consists of 15 residues. The CDR3 loop reads CAGSLLDRFTDTQYF. The CDR3 DNA sequence: TGTGCCGGCAGTTTACTAGACAGGTTCACAGATACGCAGTATTTT.

This chain connects TRBV5-6 to TRBJ2-7, with 7 bases matching TRBD1. Trimming took 1 base from V and 9 from J; bases not matched to a gene: 16. This CDR3 contains 16 residues. CDR1 SGHDT and CDR2 YYEEEE come from the germline V gene. For the CDR3, the DNA is TGTGCCAGCAGCTTGTGGACCGGACAGGACCCCGGCGTGCAGTACTTC. It yields the protein CASSLWTGQDPGVQYF.

CDR3 in DNA: TGTGCCAGCAGCGTAGCGGAGGTAGCGGGGGCCTCCTATGGCTACACCTTC. Translating it yields CASSVAEVAGASYGYTF. The rearrangement joins TRBV9 to TRBJ1-2; TRBD1 is a possible D gene (6 bases). The V gene lost 0 bases and the J gene lost 4 bases, with 19 bases spanning the gap. Looked up from germline, CDR1 is SGDLS and CDR2 is YYNGEE. The CDR3 is made up of 17 amino acids.

The chain links TRBV12-3 or TRBV12-4 to TRBJ2-6; no reliable D call. This CDR3 has 15 residues. Trimming stripped 3 bases from V and 0 bases from J, with 6 bases between. CDR3 in DNA: TGTGCCAGCAGTTTGTTTGCCTCTGGGGCCAACGTCCTGACTTTC. Encoded protein: CASSLFASGANVLTF.

This clonotype was detected only a few times. J is TRBJ2-3 and V is TRBV10-3, with 11 bases that match TRBD2. Germline V gene data show CDR1 as ENHRY and CDR2 as SYGVKD. Trimming cost V 5 bases and J 2 bases; bases outside gene matches: 9. This CDR3 has 17 amino acids. The DNA of the CDR3 is TGTGCCATCAGTCTAGCGGGGGGCCCCCCGAACACAGATACGCAGTATTTT. It is translated as CAISLAGGPPNTDTQYF.

Regarding this clonotype: One end of the junction is discordant with germline, which a read error may explain. J is TRBJ1-6 and V is TRBV2; 8 bases are a match to TRBD1. CDR1 and CDR2 (germline): SNHLY, FYNNEI. The CDR3 length is 15 residues. As DNA, the CDR3 is TGTGCCAGCAGTATGGACAGGGTAAAAAATTCGCCCCTCCACTTT. This translates into CASSMDRVKNSPLHF.

CDR3 sequence: CSASISLACNEQFF. In nucleotides, the CDR3 is TGCAGTGCTAGTATCTCCCTCGCTTGCAATGAGCAGTTCTTC. V is TRBV20-1 and J is TRBJ2-1; no definite D call. V was trimmed by 3 bases and J by 6 bases, leaving 15 bases between them. Germline-derived CDR1 and CDR2 are DFQATT and SNEGSKA (reference sequence). This CDR3 contains 14 residues.

V is TRBV5-1 and J is TRBJ2-1; the D gene could be TRBD1 or TRBD2 (5 bases each). V gave up 7 bases and J gave up 6 bases, with 23 bases separating them. The CDR3 is made up of 16 amino acids. Germline-derived CDR1 and CDR2 are SGHRS and YFSETQ. CDR3 in DNA: TGCGCCAGCGGCATCCATTCCGGGTGGGGGAGCAATGAGCAGTTCTTC. Translating gives CASGIHSGWGSNEQFF.

This clonotype was counted many times. The genes are TRBV5-1 and TRBJ2-5, with D tentatively TRBD1 or TRBD2 (5 bases each). The DNA end favors TRBJ2-7, so the J call may be wrong. CDR1 is SGHRS, CDR2 YFSETQ, per germline. This CDR3 has 13 amino acids. The CDR3 loop reads CASSLGGASEQYF. The CDR3 DNA follows: TGCGCCAGCAGCCTTGGGGGTGCTAGCGAGCAGTACTTC.

The chain employs TRBV12-3 or TRBV12-4 and TRBJ2-3; possible D gene TRBD2, 5 bases. V lost 10 bases to trimming and J lost 5 bases, with 16 bases between them. The CDR3 totals 13 residues. CDR3 loop: CAIQEPRGDTQYF. The CDR3 DNA sequence: TGTGCCATTCAGGAACCTCGGGGAGATACGCAGTATTTT.

CDR3 sequence: CASSWGTGKETQYF. CDR3 in DNA: TGCGCCAGCAGCTGGGGGACAGGAAAAGAGACCCAGTACTTC. The chain couples TRBV5-1 to TRBJ2-5, with 8 bases fitting TRBD1. V lost 3 bases to trimming and J lost 3 bases; unmatched junction nucleotides: 4. The CDR3 covers 14 residues. Germline CDR1 and CDR2: SGHRS and YFSETQ.

The chain recombines TRBV12-3 or TRBV12-4 with TRBJ2-3; D unresolved. The V end was cut by 6 bases, the J end by 0 bases, with 13 bases between. The CDR3 is 15 residues long. The CDR3 region has the DNA TGTGCCAGCAGATATATTACTTCTAGCACAGATACGCAGTATTTT. It is translated as CASRYITSSTDTQYF.

This rearrangement joins TRBV20-1 to TRBJ1-1; possibly TRBD1 for D (5 bases). V gave up 0 bases and J gave up 7 bases, with 15 bases separating them. From germline, CDR1 is DFQATT and CDR2 SNEGSKA (reference sequence). CDR3 length: 14 amino acids. The CDR3 reads CSARERRRQLEAFF. CDR3 DNA sequence: TGCAGTGCTAGAGAAAGGCGTCGACAGCTTGAAGCTTTCTTT.

This clonotype was counted ten times or more. V is TRBV10-3 and J is TRBJ2-7, with a possible D match to TRBD2 (6 bases). Germline CDR1 ENHRY, CDR2 SYGVKD. V was clipped by 1 base and J by 4 bases, with 11 bases between them. The CDR3 is made up of 14 amino acids. The CDR3 reads CAISELTGVYEQYF. CDR3 DNA sequence: TGTGCCATCAGTGAGTTAACGGGGGTATACGAGCAGTACTTC.

The rearrangement links TRBV7-2 to TRBJ2-3, with 11 bases matching TRBD2. Trimming at V came to 6 bases and at J to 0 bases, leaving 11 bases not matched to a gene. The CDR3 spans 18 residues. Germline V gives CDR1 SGHTA, CDR2 FQGNSA. The CDR3 DNA is TGTGCCAGCAGGTCGGGACTAGCGGTGATTAGAAGCACAGATACGCAGTATTTT. Amino acid sequence: CASRSGLAVIRSTDTQYF.

This clonotype was counted a few times. The rearrangement joins TRBV6-4 to TRBJ2-1; 8 bases fit TRBD2. The CDR3 runs 15 residues. Germline loops: CDR1 MRHNA, CDR2 SNTAGT. V lost 5 bases, J lost 4 bases, and 7 bases stayed unmatched. The CDR3 region is CASSRSGEPYNEQFF. CDR3 coding DNA: TGTGCCAGCAGTCGTAGCGGGGAGCCTTACAATGAGCAGTTCTTC.

The V call is TRBV11-2, the J call TRBJ2-3; no clear D. CDR1 and CDR2 (germline): SGHAT, FQNNGV. The CDR3 contains 18 residues. V was shortened by 4 bases and J by 1 base, with 21 bases between the two germline ends. Written as DNA, the CDR3 is TGTGCCAGCAGCTCTCGACCCGAACACTACTTACGCACAGATACGCAGTATTTT. It encodes CASSSRPEHYLRTDTQYF.

The sample holds a few counts of this clonotype. This chain connects TRBV7-2 to TRBJ2-4; TRBD1 matches 8 bases. TRBJ2-5 matches the DNA end more closely, so the J call is doubtful. Germline V gene sequence: CDR1 SGHTA, CDR2 FQGNSA. This CDR3 region has 14 residues. The CDR3 region has the DNA TGTGCCAGCAGCACCGGGACAGGAGGACAGACCCAGTACTTC. Encoded protein: CASSTGTGGQTQYF.

This clonotype was counted only a few times. At one end the junction does not follow the germline gene, possibly because of a read error. CDR3: CASAQGPSVSGNTLYF. DNA for the CDR3: TGTGCCAGCGCCCAAGGTCCATCAGTCTCTGGAAACACCTTATATTTT. The rearrangement links TRBV7-2 to TRBJ1-3; D unresolved. The CDR3 covers 16 residues. Germline CDR1 is SGHTA and CDR2 is FQGNSA.

This clonotype has a handful of counts. V gene TRBV7-6 combines with J gene TRBJ2-5; TRBD1 or TRBD2 may be the D gene (5 bases each). The germline V gene has CDR1 SGHVS and CDR2 FNYEAQ. Trimming removed 5 bases at V and 4 bases at J, with 14 bases between. There are 14 residues in the CDR3. The CDR3 nucleotides read TGTGCCAGCAGCCAGATGCGTGGGGGAGAGACCCAGTACTTC. This translates into CASSQMRGGETQYF.

CDR3: CASSQDERGNYETQYF. CDR3 nucleotides: TGTGCCAGCAGCCAAGACGAGCGGGGGAATTATGAGACCCAGTACTTC. The rearrangement links TRBV3-1 to TRBJ2-7; the match to TRBD2 covers 8 bases. The J call may be in error: the DNA end matches TRBJ2-5 better. The CDR3 consists of 16 residues. The germline V gene encodes CDR1 LGHDT and CDR2 YNNKEL (reference sequence).

The CDR3 spells CSAVGRETQYF. CDR3 sequence (DNA): TGCAGTGCTGTAGGGAGGGAGACCCAGTACTTC. The V and J genes are TRBV20-1 and TRBJ2-5; tentative D call: TRBD2 (6 bases). CDR1 is DFQATT and CDR2 is SNEGSKA in the germline V gene (reference sequence). V lost 5 bases and J lost 5, with 9 bases in between. The length of the CDR3 is 11 residues.

The rearrangement links TRBV20-1 to TRBJ2-5; D ambiguous. From germline, CDR1 is DFQATT and CDR2 SNEGSKA (reference sequence). The V and J ends lost 2 bases and 4 bases respectively, with 8 bases between them. The CDR3 is 12 residues long. CDR3 nucleotide sequence: TGCAGTGCTAGACGAGACCCAGAGACCCAGTACTTC. This codes for CSARRDPETQYF.